This is a list of T cell receptor beta chains from one sample in a study of human T cells and chemical hapten exposure. TCRdb used MiXCR to reprocess the RACE reads, holding one entry per CDR3 protein. The sample yields about 110,000 distinct CDR3 sequences, roughly 12% seen once. This material consisted of whole blood, taken in connection with sensitization to the hapten diphenylcyclopropenone (DPC). These receptors came from a woman between 50 and 59 years old with alopecia areata. Some clones in this sample may be carry-over from other donors' samples. CDR3s include the opening cysteine and the closing phenylalanine or tryptophan. The order of the fields is CDR3 DNA, CDR3 protein, J gene, clone size, D gene, V gene. The D gene is left open where the match is weak. Some rows have no size entry. The others give once, few or many, or a class for an expanded clone.

cdr3_nt: TGCAGTGCTAGGAGGATCGAAGGACAGGGGTCCAATGAGCAGTTCTTC; cdr3_aa: CSARRIEGQGSNEQFF; j_call: TRBJ2-1; clone_size: many; d_call: TRBD1; v_call: TRBV20-1
cdr3_nt: TGTGCCAGCAGTAAACGTTACGAGCAGTACTTC; cdr3_aa: CASSKRYEQYF; j_call: TRBJ2-7; clone_size: .; d_call: .; v_call: TRBV12-3/TRBV12-4
cdr3_nt: TGTGCCAGCAGTCTTACTAGCGGGAGATCTGATACGCAGTATTTT; cdr3_aa: CASSLTSGRSDTQYF; j_call: TRBJ2-3; clone_size: many; d_call: TRBD2; v_call: TRBV12-3/TRBV12-4
cdr3_nt: TGTGCCAGCAGCGTAACTAGCGGGTTTGGTACAGATACGCAGTATTTT; cdr3_aa: CASSVTSGFGTDTQYF; j_call: TRBJ2-3; clone_size: .; d_call: TRBD2; v_call: TRBV9
cdr3_nt: TGTGCCAGCAGTTTACAGAGCAATCAGCCCCAGCATTTT; cdr3_aa: CASSLQSNQPQHF; j_call: TRBJ1-5; clone_size: .; d_call: .; v_call: TRBV28
cdr3_nt: TGTGCCACCAGCAGAGCCCAGGGGGCCTTCTCTGGAAACACCATATATTTT; cdr3_aa: CATSRAQGAFSGNTIYF; j_call: TRBJ1-3; clone_size: few; d_call: TRBD1; v_call: TRBV15
cdr3_nt: TGTGCCAGCAGCTTAGAAGCTAGCGGGAGGGCCCACCTAAGGTTCTTC; cdr3_aa: CASSLEASGRAHLRFF; j_call: TRBJ2-1; clone_size: .; d_call: TRBD2; v_call: TRBV7-6
cdr3_nt: TGTGCCAGCAGTTACACTATGAGACGGATCTCGAGCTCTGGGGCCAACGTCCTGACTTTC; cdr3_aa: CASSYTMRRISSSGANVLTF; j_call: TRBJ2-6; clone_size: .; d_call: .; v_call: TRBV6-5
cdr3_nt: TGTGCCAGCAGTTTCCCCGATCAGCCCCAGCATTTT; cdr3_aa: CASSFPDQPQHF; j_call: TRBJ1-5; clone_size: .; d_call: .; v_call: TRBV12-3/TRBV12-4
cdr3_nt: TGCGCCAGCAGCTTCTCAGCGGGGCAAGAGACCCAGTACTTC; cdr3_aa: CASSFSAGQETQYF; j_call: TRBJ2-5; clone_size: many; d_call: TRBD2; v_call: TRBV5-1
cdr3_nt: TGTGCCAGCAGCTTCCTGAGCGGGGAAAAAAACAATGAGCAGTTCTTC; cdr3_aa: CASSFLSGEKNNEQFF; j_call: TRBJ2-1; clone_size: .; d_call: TRBD2; v_call: TRBV5-6
cdr3_nt: TGTGCCAGCAGCCTCCGGACTAGCGGAGGGGCCACAGATACGCAGTATTTT; cdr3_aa: CASSLRTSGGATDTQYF; j_call: TRBJ2-3; clone_size: few; d_call: TRBD2; v_call: TRBV7-2
cdr3_nt: TGTGCCAGCTCACAAACCACTACCACAGATACGCAGTATTTT; cdr3_aa: CASSQTTTTDTQYF; j_call: TRBJ2-3; clone_size: .; d_call: .; v_call: TRBV18
cdr3_nt: TGTGCCAGCAGCTTAGTTGGGACAAGAAATAATTCACCCCTCCACTTT; cdr3_aa: CASSLVGTRNNSPLHF; j_call: TRBJ1-6; clone_size: few; d_call: .; v_call: TRBV7-2
cdr3_nt: TGTGCCAGCAGCTCTATACTCAAAGAAGAGACCCAGTACTTC; cdr3_aa: CASSSILKEETQYF; j_call: TRBJ2-5; clone_size: many; d_call: .; v_call: TRBV5-5
cdr3_nt: TGTGCCTCCCGGAAGGGCTGGGCGGGTGAGCAGTTCTTC; cdr3_aa: CASRKGWAGEQFF; j_call: TRBJ2-1; clone_size: .; d_call: .; v_call: TRBV28
cdr3_nt: TGTGCCAGTAGGTCCGGGGGGGCCGGCACAGATACGCAGTATTTT; cdr3_aa: CASRSGGAGTDTQYF; j_call: TRBJ2-3; clone_size: few; d_call: TRBD2; v_call: TRBV19
cdr3_nt: TGCAGCGTTGAAGTCACTGAAGCTTTCTTT; cdr3_aa: CSVEVTEAFF; j_call: TRBJ1-1; clone_size: many; d_call: .; v_call: TRBV29-1
cdr3_nt: TGCAGCGTTGACCCGACAGGGCTTCGCGGGGAGCTGTTTTTT; cdr3_aa: CSVDPTGLRGELFF; j_call: TRBJ2-2; clone_size: .; d_call: TRBD1; v_call: TRBV29-1
cdr3_nt: TGCAGCGTCGAGATTAGGGCGGGAGGGCCGGATACGCAGTATTTT; cdr3_aa: CSVEIRAGGPDTQYF; j_call: TRBJ2-3; clone_size: few; d_call: TRBD2; v_call: TRBV29-1
cdr3_nt: TGTGCCAGCAGTTACTGGGCGTCGAAAACAGATACGCAGTATTTT; cdr3_aa: CASSYWASKTDTQYF; j_call: TRBJ2-3; clone_size: .; d_call: .; v_call: TRBV6-2/TRBV6-3
cdr3_nt: TGTGCCAGCAGCTTGGGGGAGGAAAAACTGTTTTTT; cdr3_aa: CASSLGEEKLFF; j_call: TRBJ1-4; clone_size: many; d_call: .; v_call: TRBV7-8
cdr3_nt: TGCGCCAGCAGTGCAAAGGGACTAGCGGGAAATGAGCAGTTCTTC; cdr3_aa: CASSAKGLAGNEQFF; j_call: TRBJ2-1; clone_size: .; d_call: TRBD2; v_call: TRBV10-1